This is a list of T cell receptor beta chains from one sample in a study of shared clonotypes between healthy human individuals. The repertoire was sequenced with immunoSEQ multiplex PCR; TCRdb's copy has only in-frame clones and lacks some. The data hold about 1,800,000 clones, with about 95% observed a single time. The specimen was naive CD8+ T cells sorted from blood. These receptors were obtained from a man aged 18 to 30 in good health. Both conserved end residues are trimmed from each CDR3. The order of the fields is V gene, J gene, CDR3 protein.

V gene: TRBV27
J gene: TRBJ2-1
CDR3 protein: ASLPRSSYNEQF

V gene: TRBV4-1
J gene: TRBJ1-2
CDR3 protein: ASSQSPQGGASNYGYT

V gene: TRBV7-8
J gene: TRBJ1-5
CDR3 protein: ASSLDGISGRPQH

V gene: TRBV5-6
J gene: TRBJ1-3
CDR3 protein: ASSFGTGHSSGNTIY

V gene: TRBV21-1
J gene: TRBJ1-5
CDR3 protein: ASSQRGGRLNQPQH

V gene: TRBV9
J gene: TRBJ1-6
CDR3 protein: ASSVQSGTGETYNSPLH

V gene: TRBV4-1
J gene: TRBJ2-5
CDR3 protein: ASSQELRTSQETQY

V gene: TRBV5-4
J gene: TRBJ2-7
CDR3 protein: ASSLTPGQGTKAYEQY

V gene: TRBV19
J gene: TRBJ1-2
CDR3 protein: ATTRDSSNYGYT

V gene: TRBV18
J gene: TRBJ2-7
CDR3 protein: ASSPGLVSGDEQY

V gene: TRBV5-1
J gene: TRBJ2-3
CDR3 protein: ASSSPGTDHDPRTDTQY

V gene: TRBV6-5
J gene: TRBJ1-2
CDR3 protein: ASSSADRANYGYT

V gene: TRBV5-1
J gene: TRBJ1-4
CDR3 protein: ASSLVYLGPNPTNEKLF

V gene: TRBV12-5
J gene: TRBJ2-1
CDR3 protein: ASGLPRGGSSYNEQF

V gene: TRBV2
J gene: TRBJ1-5
CDR3 protein: ASSEPYHNQPQH

V gene: TRBV7-2
J gene: TRBJ2-7
CDR3 protein: ASSLDVSYEQY

V gene: TRBV4-1
J gene: TRBJ1-1
CDR3 protein: ASSQDIVTAATEAF

V gene: TRBV30
J gene: TRBJ1-5
CDR3 protein: AWSATGKQPQH

V gene: TRBV9
J gene: TRBJ2-2
CDR3 protein: ASSVMTGELF

V gene: TRBV15
J gene: TRBJ1-2
CDR3 protein: ATSRDRGTPDVHYGYT

V gene: TRBV18
J gene: TRBJ2-3
CDR3 protein: ASSPIAGVDTQY

V gene: TRBV11-2
J gene: TRBJ1-3
CDR3 protein: ASSLAPRTGNTIY